This TCR beta chain was obtained from a study of T cell responses to AZD1222 COVID-19 vaccine. Sequencing used immunoSEQ multiplex PCR; TCRdb keeps in-frame clones, though not all of them. The table records some 71,000 clones, roughly nine tenths of them present only once. CDR3 length: 15 amino acids. Per the germline V gene, CDR1 is KGHDR and CDR2 is SFDVKD. V was clipped by 2 bases and J by 3 bases, with 10 bases between them. This clonotype originated in an adult who received the AZD1222 COVID-19 vaccine. This specimen was peripheral blood, taken 28 days after the second AZD1222 dose. This chain joins TRBV24-1 and TRBJ2-1; D is possibly TRBD2 (6 bases). The DNA of the CDR3 is TGTGCCACCAGTGATTCGGGACTCCGCTACAATGAGCAGTTCTTC. It translates to CATSDSGLRYNEQFF.